The source of this T cell receptor beta chain is a study of OX40 agonist ivuxolimab in advanced cancers. Study context: Hepatocellular carcinoma, melanoma, renal cell or head and neck cancer was diagnosed in the dose-escalation patients. Partial responses were achieved by three patients: one hepatocellular carcinoma, two cutaneous melanoma.

Anyone with autoimmune disease history or systemic immunosuppression was excluded. The CDR3 length is 13 residues. Deletions cut 2 bases from V and 7 bases from J, with 10 bases between. Per the germline V gene, CDR1 is SGHVS and CDR2 is FQNEAQ. Assay used: immunoSEQ multiplex PCR; TCRdb lists only in-frame clones, some missing. The profile shows some 66,000 clones, roughly 80% of them singletons. Specimen: CD4+ or CD8+ T cells sorted from blood, collected in a trial of the OX40 agonist ivuxolimab. This TCR was recovered from an adult with an advanced solid tumor such as melanoma, head and neck, liver or kidney cancer. The chain employs TRBV7-8 and TRBJ2-3; TRBD2 is a possible D gene (5 bases). CDR3 coding DNA: TGTGCCAGCAGCTTAACCGGGGAGAATACGCAGTATTTT. Protein product: CASSLTGENTQYF. The entire variable domain, with the rest obtained from reference TRBV7-8 and TRBJ2-3, is as follows: GAGVSQSPRYKVAKRGQDVALRCDPISGHVSLFWYQQALGQGPEFLTYFQNEAQLDKSGLPSDRFFAERPEGSVSTLKIQRTQQEDSAVYLCASSLTGENTQYFGPGTRLTVL.